This TCR beta chain was recorded in a study of blood T cell repertoires in COVID-19. Study-level background: Whether acute or convalescent, the COVID-19 samples came from the United States, Italy and Spain. Sample material is recorded as cDNA or gDNA derived from T cells, B-cell-depleted T cells, or PBMCs.

Germline-derived CDR1 and CDR2 are MDHEN and SYDVKM. CDR3 length equals 16 residues. Trimming took off 6 bases at V and 0 bases at J, with 14 bases between the two ends. The authors' processing: Reference gene primer amplification gave nucleated cell count estimates. Profiling relied on immunoSEQ multiplex PCR, and the TCRdb table lists in-frame clones only, not all of them. V and J calls and clone size are copied from that table; D and trimming were computed from the DNA. This table holds approximately 220,000 clones, 80% to 85% found once. This TCR was recovered from a woman aged 55 to 70 with acute or convalescent COVID-19. The source material was peripheral blood. The chain is built from TRBV28 and TRBJ2-2, with a weak D call TRBD2 (5 bases). CDR3 nucleotide sequence: TGTGCCAGCAGCCGACGGAGGCGTACGAACACCGGGGAGCTGTTTTTT. This translates into CASSRRRRTNTGELFF.